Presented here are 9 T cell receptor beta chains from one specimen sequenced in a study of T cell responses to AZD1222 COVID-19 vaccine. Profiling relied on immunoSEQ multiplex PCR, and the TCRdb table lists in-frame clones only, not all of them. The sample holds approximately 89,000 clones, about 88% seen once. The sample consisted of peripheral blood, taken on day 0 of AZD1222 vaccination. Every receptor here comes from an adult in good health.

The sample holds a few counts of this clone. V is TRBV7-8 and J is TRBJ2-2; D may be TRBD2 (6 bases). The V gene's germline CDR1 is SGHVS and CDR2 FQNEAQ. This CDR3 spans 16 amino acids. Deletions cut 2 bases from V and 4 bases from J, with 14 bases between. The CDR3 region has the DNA TGTGCCAGCAGCTTAACTGGGGGGATATCCACCGGGGAGCTGTTTTTT. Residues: CASSLTGGISTGELFF.

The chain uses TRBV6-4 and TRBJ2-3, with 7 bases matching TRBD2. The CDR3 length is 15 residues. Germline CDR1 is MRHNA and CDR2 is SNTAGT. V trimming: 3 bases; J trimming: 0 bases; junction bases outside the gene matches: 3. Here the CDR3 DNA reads TGTGCCAGCAGTGAAGGTAGCGGGAGCACAGATACGCAGTATTTT. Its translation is CASSEGSGSTDTQYF.

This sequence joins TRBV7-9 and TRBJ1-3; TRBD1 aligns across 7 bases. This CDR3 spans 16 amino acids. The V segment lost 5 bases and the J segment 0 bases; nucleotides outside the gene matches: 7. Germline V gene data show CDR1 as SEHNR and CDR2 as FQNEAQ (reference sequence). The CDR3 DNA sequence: TGTGCCAGCAGCGTGACAGGGCCGAGCTCTGGAAACACCATATATTTT. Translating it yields CASSVTGPSSGNTIYF.

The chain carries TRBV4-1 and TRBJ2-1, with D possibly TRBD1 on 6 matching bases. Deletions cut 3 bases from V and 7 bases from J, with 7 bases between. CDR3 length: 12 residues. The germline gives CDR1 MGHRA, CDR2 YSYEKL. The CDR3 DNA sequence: TGCGCCAGCAGCCAGAGGGGGAATGAGCAGTTCTTC. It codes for CASSQRGNEQFF.

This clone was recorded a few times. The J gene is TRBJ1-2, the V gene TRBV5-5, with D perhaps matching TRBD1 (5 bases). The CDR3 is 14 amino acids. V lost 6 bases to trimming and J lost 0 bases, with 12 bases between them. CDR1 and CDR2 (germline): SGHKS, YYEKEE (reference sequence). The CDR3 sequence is CASNQGPANYGYTF. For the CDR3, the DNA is TGTGCCAGCAACCAGGGCCCAGCTAACTATGGCTACACCTTC.

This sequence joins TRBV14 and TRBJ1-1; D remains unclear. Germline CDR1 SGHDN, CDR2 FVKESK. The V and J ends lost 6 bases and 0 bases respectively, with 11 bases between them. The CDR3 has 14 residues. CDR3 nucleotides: TGTGCCAGCAGGGCCAATCCGATGAACACTGAAGCTTTCTTT. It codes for CASRANPMNTEAFF.

In DNA form, the CDR3 reads TGTGCCAGCAGTGAACCAGGGGGCGGGAACACTGAAGCTTTCTTT. Protein sequence: CASSEPGGGNTEAFF. The V and J genes are TRBV25-1 and TRBJ1-1; 8 bases match TRBD1. CDR3 length: 15 residues. Germline CDR1 MGHDK, CDR2 SYGVNS. Trimming cost V 2 bases and J 1 base; bases outside gene matches: 3. Filled out from reference TRBV25-1 and TRBJ1-1, the complete variable domain reads EADIYQTPRYLVIGTGKKITLECSQTMGHDKMYWYQQDPGMELHLIHYSYGVNSTEKGDLSSESTVSRIRTEHFPLTLESARPSHTSQYLCASSEPGGGNTEAFFGQGTRLTVV.

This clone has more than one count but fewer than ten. The CDR3 reads CASSPDRGLNEQYF. The CDR3 DNA reads as TGCGCCAGCAGCCCGGACAGGGGGCTCAACGAGCAGTACTTC. The chain combines TRBV5-1 with TRBJ2-7; 11 bases line up with TRBD1. Germline CDR1 reads SGHRS; CDR2 reads YFSETQ. The CDR3 totals 14 residues. V was pared by 4 bases and J by 5 bases, with 5 bases of the junction left unmatched.

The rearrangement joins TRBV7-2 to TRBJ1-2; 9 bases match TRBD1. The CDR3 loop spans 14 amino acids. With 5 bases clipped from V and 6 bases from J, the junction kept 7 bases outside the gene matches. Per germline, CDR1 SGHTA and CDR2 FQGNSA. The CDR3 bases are TGTGCCAGCAGCACTAGCGGACAGGGGAATGGCTACACCTTC. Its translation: CASSTSGQGNGYTF.